What follows describes a single T cell receptor beta chain. The data belong to a study of STAT5B mutations in CD4+ large granular lymphocyte leukemia. Profiling relied on immunoSEQ multiplex PCR, and the TCRdb table lists in-frame clones only, not all of them. Counted here are tens of thousands of clones, about four fifths occurring once; the ten biggest clones make up approximately 3%. CDR3 size: 17 residues. Germline V gene data show CDR1 as MNHEY and CDR2 as SMNVEV (reference sequence). With 5 bases clipped from V and 4 bases from J, the junction kept 13 bases outside the gene matches. The sequenced sample consisted of CD4+ T cells from blood buffy coats. This chain uses TRBV27 with TRBJ2-2; 7 bases agree with TRBD1. The receptor was isolated from a human donor in good health. CDR3 DNA: TGTGCCAGCAGTCAGACAGGGTCCAGACATGTCACCGGGGAGCTGTTTTTT. It yields the protein CASSQTGSRHVTGELFF.